This T cell receptor beta chain was recovered during a study of T cells expressing NK-cell markers (dated by TCRdb to the early 2020s). Concerning the study at large: TCR beta-chain repertoires were profiled in sorted CD3+CD56+NKG2C+, CD3+CD56+NKG2C- and CD3+CD56-NKG2C+ T-cell subsets from several donors. Among the eight sequenced donors, only one was HCMV-seronegative, while the other seven were HCMV-seropositive. All eight donors whose samples were sequenced were randomly selected healthy volunteers, three of them men and five women. Libraries were sequenced as 2 x 150 bp reads on Illumina HiSeq 2000/2500, MiSeq or NextSeq. General conclusions and limits of the study: For about 6 donors, the dominant CD3+CD56+NKG2C+ clonotypes were among the top 10 CD8+ clonotypes and accounted for roughly 1.0-7.5% of CD8+ T cells. Whether the expanded NKG2C-expressing T cell clones were specific for HCMV antigens was left unclear. Those dominant clonotypes were again the most abundant among CD3+CD56-NKG2C+ cells in four donors, at roughly 25-65%.

On this clonotype itself: The specificity of this receptor is unknown.

A commercial ELISA kit detecting HCMV-specific IgG in serum was used to determine HCMV serostatus. Peripheral blood mononuclear cells were isolated from blood by Ficoll density gradient centrifugation. Instrument on record: Illumina HiSeq 2000. TCR beta cDNA libraries were made by 5'RACE template switching that added a universal primer site and unique molecular identifiers. cDNA synthesis was primed from the TCR beta constant segment, followed by two successive PCR amplification steps. The source study handled its data this way. Reads were demultiplexed and grouped by UMI with MIGEC, and clonotypes were assembled and quantified with MiTCR. To remove erroneous sequences, TCR cDNA sequences were retained only when supported by two or more reads. The tcR package was used for downstream repertoire analysis, with clonotypes matched between fractions based on CDR3 nucleotide sequence plus V segment. VDJmatch was used to annotate antigen specificity against VDJdb, with one amino acid substitution in CDR3 permitted. Following reprocessing of the reads by TCRdb, the data hold one row per CDR3 protein sequence and no DNA is available. Clone size and V and J calls follow TCRdb, not the original study. This sample's table carries 550,000 to 600,000 distinct CDR3 sequences. The top ten clones comprise less than 4.5% of the sample.

The CDR3 sequence holds 14 residues, the cysteine and phenylalanine included. The coding DNA is unavailable. From a lookup of the germline V gene, CDR1 and CDR2 are SQVTM and ANQGSEA. Specimen: blood T cells: a sorted CD56 or NKG2C T cell subset, CD4+ or CD8+ T cells, or bulk PBMC T cells (not recorded which). The chain employs TRBV29-1 and TRBJ1-5; TCRdb's D gene call, TRBD1, goes unchecked for lack of DNA. This receptor was identified in a young man in good health. Donor details come from another sample of the same person, matched by shared clones. The CDR3 reads as follows: CSVVSGTSNQPQHF.